Listed below are T cell receptor beta chains from one sample, sequenced in a study of blood T cells in healthy people across ages. TCRdb reanalysed the 5' RACE reads using MiXCR and keeps one entry per CDR3 protein. The sample consists of roughly 1,800,000 distinct CDR3 sequences, 40% to 55% of them appearing once. What was sequenced was blood. These receptors were taken from a woman aged 35 to 49 in good health. Both conserved end residues are part of each CDR3. Fields, in order: D gene, clone size, V gene, J gene, CDR3 DNA, CDR3 protein. A D gene is named only where the DNA matches it firmly. Clone size is given for some rows only: seen once, a few or many times, or a class if the clone is expanded.

.	.	TRBV6-1	TRBJ2-1	TGTGCCAGCAGTGAACGGGACTTTCCATCCTACAATGAGCAGTTCTTC	CASSERDFPSYNEQFF
.	.	TRBV21-1	TRBJ2-6	TGTGCCAGCAGTCCAGGGTTTGCCGGGGCCAACGTCCTGACTTTC	CASSPGFAGANVLTF
TRBD1	few	TRBV6-6	TRBJ2-1	TGTGCCAGCAGTTACAACCGACCGGGACAGGGATACAATGAGCAGTTCTTC	CASSYNRPGQGYNEQFF
TRBD2	few	TRBV7-2	TRBJ2-4	TGTGCCAGCAGCCTAGGACTAGCGGGGGGGAGGGGCAACATTCAGTACTTC	CASSLGLAGGRGNIQYF
.	.	TRBV20-1	TRBJ2-7	TGCAGTGCTAGTCCCTCGGGCCTCTACGAGCAGTACTTC	CSASPSGLYEQYF
.	.	TRBV7-2	TRBJ2-5	TGTGCCAGCAGCCTAAGCCCTAGCGAGTTCCAAGAGACCCAGTACTTC	CASSLSPSEFQETQYF
.	.	TRBV20-1	TRBJ2-5	TGCAGTGCTAGAGAGGCGGAGGGCCAAGAGACCCAGTACTTC	CSAREAEGQETQYF
TRBD1	many	TRBV7-2	TRBJ1-2	TGTGCCAGCAGCTTGGACACAGGGGAACGTGGCTACACCTTC	CASSLDTGERGYTF
.	.	TRBV7-2	TRBJ2-7	TGTGCCAGCAGCAAGGGACTTTACGAGCAGTACTTC	CASSKGLYEQYF
TRBD1	few	TRBV25-1	TRBJ1-2	TGTGCCAGCAGTGCCTACACCGGGACAGGGCATGGCTACACCTTC	CASSAYTGTGHGYTF
.	.	TRBV20-1	TRBJ1-1	TGCAGTGCTAGAGATCGCGCAGGGCCGAACACTGAAGCTTTCTTT	CSARDRAGPNTEAFF
TRBD2	few	TRBV5-6	TRBJ2-4	TGTGCCAGCAGCCCGGGGGGGGAAGCGGCCAAAAACATTCAGTACTTC	CASSPGGEAAKNIQYF
.	.	TRBV5-1	TRBJ1-3	TGCGCCAGCAGCGGGGAAGTGGCCTTCTCTGGAAACACCATATATTTT	CASSGEVAFSGNTIYF
.	.	TRBV7-2	TRBJ2-3	TGTGCCAACAGCTTGGTTTTGGACTTATTGCAGTATTTT	CANSLVLDLLQYF
.	few	TRBV7-2	TRBJ2-1	TGTGCCAGCAGCCATAGACAGGTCAAGAATGAGCAGTTCTTC	CASSHRQVKNEQFF
.	.	TRBV5-1	TRBJ2-5	TGCGCCAGCAGCTCGACCGGGTCGCCGGTTGGGTGGACCCAGTACTTC	CASSSTGSPVGWTQYF
.	few	TRBV5-5	TRBJ1-2	TGTGCCAGCAGCTTGAGAGCGGACGGGGCCTATGGCTACACCTTC	CASSLRADGAYGYTF
TRBD2	.	TRBV20-1	TRBJ2-3	TGCAGTGCGCCGAGACTAGCGGCAATCACAGATACGCAGTATTTT	CSAPRLAAITDTQYF
TRBD1	.	TRBV25-1	TRBJ2-7	TGTGCCAGCAGTAACCCCGGGACAGGGGACTACGAGCAGTACTTC	CASSNPGTGDYEQYF
.	.	TRBV4-2	TRBJ2-3	TGTGCCAGCAGCCAAGGGCGAAGGACAGATACGCAGTATTTT	CASSQGRRTDTQYF
TRBD2	.	TRBV20-1	TRBJ2-7	TGCGGTGCGGGCCTAGCGGGGGCTAGCTCCTACGAGCAGTACTTC	CGAGLAGASSYEQYF
TRBD2	.	TRBV7-2	TRBJ2-3	TGTGCCAGCAGCGTGACTAGCGGTCCAGATACGCAGTATTTT	CASSVTSGPDTQYF
.	.	TRBV9	TRBJ2-6	TGTGCCAGCAGCGAACAGGGAGTCGGCTCTGGGGCCAACGTCCTGACTTTC	CASSEQGVGSGANVLTF
.	.	TRBV19	TRBJ2-5	TGTGCCAGTAGCTCACTGCCTGCCTTCCAAGAGACCCAGTACTTC	CASSSLPAFQETQYF
TRBD2	few	TRBV28	TRBJ2-3	TGTGCCAGCAGCCACCAGCGGGGGGGCACAGATACGCAGTATTTT	CASSHQRGGTDTQYF
.	.	TRBV28	TRBJ1-1	TGTGCCAGCAGTCTTTTGATTACTGAAGCTTTCTTT	CASSLLITEAFF
TRBD2	.	TRBV20-1	TRBJ2-5	TGCAGTGCTAGCCCCTCGGGGGGGCAATATGAGACCCAGTACTTC	CSASPSGGQYETQYF
.	.	TRBV12-3/TRBV12-4	TRBJ1-2	TGTGCCAGCAGTTTATTGGGGGGGGGCCATGGCTACACCTTC	CASSLLGGGHGYTF
TRBD1	.	TRBV14	TRBJ2-7	TGTGCCAGCAGCCGGCGCGTCTTGGACAGGGTCCCCTACGAGCAGTACTTC	CASSRRVLDRVPYEQYF
.	few	TRBV28	TRBJ2-3	TGTGCCAGCAGTTTGGAGGGGGATATGGAGGACACAGATACGCAGTATTTT	CASSLEGDMEDTDTQYF
TRBD2	.	TRBV6-1	TRBJ2-3	TGTGCCAGCAGTGTCCAGCGGGGGACTAGCACAGATACGCAGTATTTT	CASSVQRGTSTDTQYF
.	.	TRBV20-1	TRBJ2-7	TGCAGTGTGGGGGGGGGTGGACAGGGTACCTACAATGAGCAGTACTTC	CSVGGGGQGTYNEQYF
.	few	TRBV10-3	TRBJ1-2	TGTGCCACCCGGACAGCGAGCTACACCTTC	CATRTASYTF
.	few	TRBV2	TRBJ2-5	TGTGCCAGCAGGCCGTCAGGGCGAGAGACCCAGTACTTC	CASRPSGRETQYF
TRBD1	once	TRBV2	TRBJ1-5	TGTGCCAGCAGGGGGACAGGGGTTGGGAATCAGCCCCAGCATTTT	CASRGTGVGNQPQHF
.	.	TRBV7-6	TRBJ2-2	TGTGCCAGCAGCCGGACAAACATACAAGGGACCGGGGAGCTGTTTTTT	CASSRTNIQGTGELFF
TRBD1	.	TRBV29-1	TRBJ2-1	TGCAGCGTGATGGGACAGGGGGCTGTCGAGCAGTTCTTC	CSVMGQGAVEQFF
.	.	TRBV28	TRBJ2-4	TGTGCCAGCAGTTTGGGGAACTCTGGGGGGACCAAAAACATTCAGTACTTC	CASSLGNSGGTKNIQYF
.	.	TRBV9	TRBJ2-4	TGTGCCAGCAGCGAACAGCCATACACCGCCAAAAACATTCAGTACTTC	CASSEQPYTAKNIQYF
.	.	TRBV6-1	TRBJ1-2	TGTGCCAGCTTCCTACGCGGGGACAACTATGGCTACACCTTC	CASFLRGDNYGYTF
TRBD2	.	TRBV6-2/TRBV6-3	TRBJ2-7	TGTGCCAGCAGCTCACGAGGACTAGCGGGGGGAGGCTACGAGCAGTACTTC	CASSSRGLAGGGYEQYF
.	once	TRBV7-9	TRBJ2-1	TGTGCCAGCAGCTCACCGGGACGGATAGACCATCCTAATGAGCAGTTCTTC	CASSSPGRIDHPNEQFF
TRBD1	.	TRBV20-1	TRBJ2-5	TGCAGTGCTGCAGTTTATCAAGGGACAGGGCTCAGAGAGACCCAGTACTTC	CSAAVYQGTGLRETQYF
TRBD1	.	TRBV5-1	TRBJ2-7	TGCGCCAGCAGCTTGGGCCTGCGGGACAGGGAAAACTACGAGCAGTACTTC	CASSLGLRDRENYEQYF
TRBD1	few	TRBV7-9	TRBJ1-2	TGTGCCAGCAGCCAGCCCACCCGACAGGGGGGCTATGGCTACACCTTC	CASSQPTRQGGYGYTF
.	few	TRBV6-5	TRBJ2-5	TGTGCCAGCAGTTACACGGTCCTACAAGAGACCCAGTACTTC	CASSYTVLQETQYF
.	.	TRBV27	TRBJ2-2	TGTGCCAGCAGTTTCCGGACCGTCACCGGGGAGCTGTTTTTT	CASSFRTVTGELFF
.	once	TRBV12-5	TRBJ2-1	TGTGCTAGTGGTTTGGGTCAGGGCTACAATGAGCAGTTCTTC	CASGLGQGYNEQFF
.	few	TRBV4-3	TRBJ2-6	TGCGCCAGCAGCCCAGACCTCTCTGGGGCCAACGTCCTGACTTTC	CASSPDLSGANVLTF
TRBD1	.	TRBV4-2	TRBJ1-2	TGTGCCAGCACCTATGAGGGACAGGGGGCGCGAAGCTATGGCTACACCTTC	CASTYEGQGARSYGYTF
.	.	TRBV9	TRBJ2-7	TGTACCAGCAGCGTAGCAGCAGGTACCTACGAGCAGTACTTC	CTSSVAAGTYEQYF
TRBD2	.	TRBV2	TRBJ2-1	TGTGCCAGCAGACCTAGCGGGGGGGGGTACAATGAGCAGTTCTTC	CASRPSGGGYNEQFF
.	.	TRBV9	TRBJ1-5	TGTGCCAGCAGCGTAGGTCAGACTCAGCCCCAGCATTTT	CASSVGQTQPQHF